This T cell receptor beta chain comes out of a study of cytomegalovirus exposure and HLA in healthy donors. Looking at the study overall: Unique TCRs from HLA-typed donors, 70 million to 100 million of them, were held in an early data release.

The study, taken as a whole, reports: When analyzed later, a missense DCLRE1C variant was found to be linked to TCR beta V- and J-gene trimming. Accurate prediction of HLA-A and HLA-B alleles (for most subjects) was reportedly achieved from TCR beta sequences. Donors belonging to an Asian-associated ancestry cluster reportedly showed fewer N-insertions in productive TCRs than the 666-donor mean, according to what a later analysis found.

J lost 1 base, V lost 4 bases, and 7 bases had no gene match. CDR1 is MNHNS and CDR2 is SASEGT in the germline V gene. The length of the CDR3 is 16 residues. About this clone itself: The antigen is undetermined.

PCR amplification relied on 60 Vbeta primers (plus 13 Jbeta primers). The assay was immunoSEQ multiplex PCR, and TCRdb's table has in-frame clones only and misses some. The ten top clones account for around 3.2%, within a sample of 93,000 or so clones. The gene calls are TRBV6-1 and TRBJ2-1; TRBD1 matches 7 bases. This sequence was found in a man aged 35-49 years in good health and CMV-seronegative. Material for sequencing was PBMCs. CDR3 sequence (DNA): TGTGCCAGCAGTGGAGGTAGACAGGGTTCCTACAATGAGCAGTTCTTC. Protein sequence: CASSGGRQGSYNEQFF.